This is a list of T cell receptor beta chains from one sample in a study of T cell repertoires in cytomegalovirus infection. TCRdb redid the calling of the reads with MiXCR, one entry per CDR3 protein. The table lists around 330,000 distinct CDR3 sequences, roughly 17% of them singletons. The sample consisted of PBMCs. Receptors originate from a human donor in good health (CMV status not recorded). Some clones in this sample may be carry-over from other donors' samples. The CDR3 runs from the conserved cysteine through the conserved F or W. A D gene is named only where the DNA matches it firmly. Not all rows give a size; the values are once, few, many and, for expanded clones, a class.

cdr3_aa cdr3_nt d_call clone_size j_call v_call
CASNGGSNQPQHF TGTGCCAGCAATGGTGGAAGCAATCAGCCCCAGCATTTT - few TRBJ1-5 TRBV2
CASVGQGGAFF TGTGCCAGCGTGGGACAGGGTGGAGCTTTCTTT TRBD1 few TRBJ1-1 TRBV7-9
CASSTRDRQAYEQYF TGTGCCAGCAGTACCCGGGACAGGCAAGCCTACGAGCAGTACTTC TRBD1 - TRBJ2-7 TRBV6-5
CASSQTGTGGHNEQFF TGCGCCAGCAGCCAGACCGGGACAGGGGGCCACAATGAGCAGTTCTTC TRBD1 - TRBJ2-1 TRBV4-1
CASSPLPGNYGYTF TGTGCCAGCTCACCACTCCCAGGCAACTATGGCTACACCTTC - - TRBJ1-2 TRBV18
CASSRGGDTQYF TGTGCCAGCAGCCGGGGGGGTGATACGCAGTATTTT TRBD2 many TRBJ2-3 TRBV7-2
CSATWAGGSRTEAFF TGCAGTGCCACCTGGGCGGGGGGATCGAGGACTGAAGCTTTCTTT - few TRBJ1-1 TRBV20-1
CASSFVDPSNQPQHF TGTGCCAGCAGCTTTGTCGACCCGAGCAATCAGCCCCAGCATTTT - many TRBJ1-5 TRBV7-8
CASSHGTFRSQHF TGTGCCAGCAGTCACGGGACTTTTCGGTCCCAGCATTTT - - TRBJ1-5 TRBV28
CASSSGTSGTETQYF TGTGCCAGCAGTTCCGGGACTAGCGGGACAGAGACCCAGTACTTC TRBD2 few TRBJ2-5 TRBV28
CASSQTSGGAVETQYF TGTGCCAGCAGCCAGACTAGCGGGGGGGCCGTGGAGACCCAGTACTTC TRBD2 - TRBJ2-5 TRBV3-1
CASSSGGSVAQYF TGTGCCAGCAGCTCCGGGGGCAGCGTGGCCCAGTACTTC - many TRBJ2-5 TRBV7-2
CSATLPGLEPFQQYF TGCAGTGCTACCCTCCCGGGACTAGAACCTTTTCAGCAGTACTTC TRBD2 - TRBJ2-7 TRBV20-1
CASSWGAGALNEKLFF TGTGCCAGCAGTTGGGGAGCAGGGGCACTTAATGAAAAACTGTTTTTT - few TRBJ1-4 TRBV6-6
CASSLDNNEQFF TGTGCCAGCAGCTTAGACAACAATGAGCAGTTCTTC - many TRBJ2-1 TRBV7-9
CASSGRGSWNTGELFF TGTGCCAGCAGTGGGAGGGGCTCGTGGAACACCGGGGAGCTGTTTTTT TRBD2 - TRBJ2-2 TRBV6-5
CASSLLGPRDEQFF TGTGCCAGCAGCTTACTGGGTCCCAGGGACGAGCAGTTCTTC - - TRBJ2-1 TRBV11-2
CASSQDFLEQYF TGTGCCAGCAGCCAAGATTTCCTCGAGCAGTACTTC - - TRBJ2-7 TRBV4-2
CALGSSTGYNQPQHF TGTGCCTTGGGTTCCTCGACAGGTTATAATCAGCCCCAGCATTTT - - TRBJ1-5 TRBV28
CSSNSGEGTDTQYF TGCAGCTCGAATAGCGGGGAAGGCACAGATACGCAGTATTTT TRBD2 - TRBJ2-3 TRBV20-1
CASSFREGTEAFF TGTGCCAGTAGCTTCAGGGAGGGCACTGAAGCTTTCTTT - few TRBJ1-1 TRBV19
CASSARTGENTEAFF TGTGCCAGCTCAGCGCGGACAGGGGAGAACACTGAAGCTTTCTTT TRBD1 many TRBJ1-1 TRBV18
CSASDLAGVTTDTQYF TGCAGTGCTAGCGATCTAGCGGGGGTTACCACAGATACGCAGTATTTT TRBD2 few TRBJ2-3 TRBV20-1
CASSLVDGGANFIQYF TGTGCCAGCAGCTTAGTTGACGGGGGGGCAAATTTTATTCAGTACTTC TRBD2 many TRBJ2-4 TRBV7-2
CASSLDDFQETQYF TGTGCCAGCAGCTTAGATGACTTTCAAGAGACCCAGTACTTC - - TRBJ2-5 TRBV11-2
CASSHSPAYQPQHF TGCGCCAGCAGCCACAGTCCGGCCTATCAGCCCCAGCATTTT - - TRBJ1-5 TRBV4-1
CASTGQFTGGWNSPLHF TGTGCCAGCACTGGTCAATTCACAGGGGGCTGGAATTCACCCCTCCACTTT TRBD1 few TRBJ1-6 TRBV6-5
CATTSPGSNTEAFF TGTGCCACCACATCACCGGGTTCGAACACTGAAGCTTTCTTT - many TRBJ1-1 TRBV28
CSAWTPGQGAFSNQPQHF TGCAGTGCTTGGACTCCGGGACAGGGGGCATTTAGTAATCAGCCCCAGCATTTT TRBD1 - TRBJ1-5 TRBV20-1
CASSLGSKGSNEKLFF TGTGCCAGCAGCCTGGGGAGTAAGGGGAGTAATGAAAAACTGTTTTTT - - TRBJ1-4 TRBV13